A selection of T cell receptor beta chains follows, all from one sample in a study of cytomegalovirus exposure and HLA in healthy donors. Sequencing was performed with immunoSEQ multiplex PCR; in TCRdb, only in-frame clones are kept and a portion is missing. This table holds tens of thousands of clones, approximately 81% found once. What was sequenced was PBMCs. The receptors come from a woman between 35 and 50 years old in good health and CMV-seronegative. Each CDR3 is given with its conserved first and last residue. D genes are given only for firm matches. Expanded clones get a size class; other rows say once, few or many, or leave the size out.

>TRBV5-1|-|-|TRBJ1-2
TGCGCCAGCAGCACCCTCGCGACAGCTACCGATGGCTACACCTTC
CASSTLATATDGYTF
>TRBV27|few|TRBD1|TRBJ2-1
TGTGCCAGCAGTTTGGGGGCAGGGGGCCGAAATGAGCAGTTCTTC
CASSLGAGGRNEQFF
>TRBV7-9|-|TRBD1|TRBJ1-4
TGTGCCAGCAGCTTACCGGACAGGGGTGAAAAACTGTTTTTT
CASSLPDRGEKLFF
>TRBV15|-|TRBD2|TRBJ2-7
TGTGCCACCAGCAGACAAATAGCGGGAGTTAGGGAGCAGTACTTC
CATSRQIAGVREQYF
>TRBV2|-|TRBD1|TRBJ2-1
TGTGCCAGCAAATCAGGGGGACCCTACAATGAGCAGTTCTTC
CASKSGGPYNEQFF
>TRBV7-6|-|TRBD2|TRBJ2-2
TGTGCCAGCAGCTTAACTAGCGGGATAACCGGGGAGCTGTTTTTT
CASSLTSGITGELFF
>TRBV19|-|-|TRBJ2-1
TGTGCCAGTAGTCAGGACGGGAACCCAAGCTCCTACAATGAGCAGTTCTTC
CASSQDGNPSSYNEQFF
>TRBV11-3|-|TRBD2|TRBJ2-3
TGTGCCAGCAGCCCGGGGGGAGATACGCAGTATTTT
CASSPGGDTQYF
>TRBV7-9|-|-|TRBJ1-4
TGTGCCAGCTCTAGGGGACTTGCTAATGAAAAACTGTTTTTT
CASSRGLANEKLFF
>TRBV11-2|-|-|TRBJ2-4
TGTGCCAGCAGCTTAACCCCTGCGGTAGCCAAAAACATTCAGTACTTC
CASSLTPAVAKNIQYF
>TRBV5-1|-|TRBD2|TRBJ2-2
TGCGCCAGCAGATCGGGAGGCGCATCTGGGGAGCTGTTTTTT
CASRSGGASGELFF
>TRBV6-4|-|-|TRBJ1-1
TGTGCCAGCAGTCGCGACTTACTGAACACTGAAGCTTTCTTT
CASSRDLLNTEAFF
>TRBV6-5|-|-|TRBJ1-1
TGTGCCACCAAGGCTCGGGTGGATGGAACTGAAGCTTTCTTT
CATKARVDGTEAFF
>TRBV10-3|-|TRBD1|TRBJ2-7
TGTGCCATCAGTGAACGGACAGGGTCCTACGAGCAGTACTTC
CAISERTGSYEQYF
>TRBV9|-|-|TRBJ2-2
TGTGCCAGCAGGGGACTTAACACCGGGGAGCTGTTTTTT
CASRGLNTGELFF
>TRBV5-4|-|-|TRBJ1-2
TGTGCCAGCAGTCATAGGGGGGGGCACTATGGCTACACCTTC
CASSHRGGHYGYTF
>TRBV5-1|-|TRBD2|TRBJ2-1
TGCGCCAGCAGCTTTTCCGTACTAGCGGGAGGACCCTCCTACAATGAGCAGTTCTTC
CASSFSVLAGGPSYNEQFF
>TRBV7-2|-|-|TRBJ1-5
TGTGCCAGCAGCTTGACACAGGGTGGCAATCAGCCCCAGCATTTT
CASSLTQGGNQPQHF
>TRBV9|-|TRBD2|TRBJ2-1
TGTGCCAGCAGCGACCGGGACTACTCCTACAATGAGCAGTTCTTC
CASSDRDYSYNEQFF
>TRBV4-1|many|-|TRBJ2-5
TGCGCCAGCAGCCAAAATCGAGGGGGGGAGGCGGACTTC
CASSQNRGGEADF
>TRBV5-4|-|TRBD1|TRBJ2-7
TGTGCCAGCAGCTTAGTTCCAGGGGGCTCCTACGAGCAGTACTTC
CASSLVPGGSYEQYF
>TRBV6-1|few|TRBD1|TRBJ2-1
TGTGCCAGCAGTGAAAGCCGGGGGGGACAGGGGAACTACAATGAGCAGTTCTTC
CASSESRGGQGNYNEQFF
>TRBV10-3|-|-|TRBJ1-5
TGTGCCATCACCACAGGGAGCAATCAGCCCCAGCATTTT
CAITTGSNQPQHF
>TRBV28|-|-|TRBJ1-5
TGTGCCAGCATAGGCCAGAGACTGTCTGGTAATCAGCCCCAGCATTTT
CASIGQRLSGNQPQHF
>TRBV6-5|-|-|TRBJ2-3
TGTGCCAGCAAGTATAGGGGGGGTGACGCAGATACGCAGTATTTT
CASKYRGGDADTQYF
>TRBV5-4|-|TRBD1|TRBJ2-5
TGTGCCAGCAGCTTGCAGACAGGGGGCCTAGAGACCCAGTACTTC
CASSLQTGGLETQYF
>TRBV6-6|few|TRBD1|TRBJ1-1
TGTGCCAGCAGTTCTCAGGGGGGCACTGAAGCTTTCTTT
CASSSQGGTEAFF
>TRBV28|once|-|TRBJ2-3
TGTACCAGCAGTTTAACTGCGGAGGGCTACACAGATACGCAGTATTTT
CTSSLTAEGYTDTQYF
>TRBV19|few|TRBD1|TRBJ1-1
TGTGCCAGTAGTCCCTTCCAGGGGGCAGGGGACACTGAAGCTTTCTTT
CASSPFQGAGDTEAFF
>TRBV10-3|-|TRBD2|TRBJ2-3
TGTGCCATCAGGGGCCGGACTAGCGGGGTCACAGATACGCAGTATTTT
CAIRGRTSGVTDTQYF
>TRBV18|-|TRBD1|TRBJ2-3
TGTGCCAGCTCAAATGACAGGGTGCCTGGATTGACGCAGTATTTT
CASSNDRVPGLTQYF
>TRBV18|-|-|TRBJ2-7
TGTGCCAGCTCAACACTAAACGAGCAGTACTTC
CASSTLNEQYF
>TRBV27|-|-|TRBJ1-1
TGTGCCAGCAGTCCTACTGGACTGACTGAAGCTTTCTTT
CASSPTGLTEAFF
>TRBV7-3|once|-|TRBJ2-2
TGTGCCAGCAGCGACCTTGGGGGGACCACCGGGGAGCTGTTTTTT
CASSDLGGTTGELFF
>TRBV14|-|-|TRBJ2-1
TGTGCCAGCAGACTATCGGTGGCCTACAATGAGCAGTTCTTC
CASRLSVAYNEQFF
>TRBV11-2|-|TRBD1|TRBJ2-2
TGTGCCAGCAGCGATCCGAGGGGGCTAGGCACCGGGGAGCTGTTTTTT
CASSDPRGLGTGELFF
>TRBV27|-|TRBD1|TRBJ1-2
TGTGCCAGCAGTTTTAAACAGGGGCATGGCTACACCTTC
CASSFKQGHGYTF
>TRBV25-1|-|TRBD2|TRBJ2-2
TGTGCCAGCAGTGCTGACCCCCGACTAGCGGGAGGGTCCCGGGAGCTGTTTTTT
CASSADPRLAGGSRELFF
>TRBV10-2|few|TRBD1|TRBJ1-1
TGCGCCAGCAGTGACCGCGGACAGGGGCGCCGAGCTTTCTTT
CASSDRGQGRRAFF
>TRBV2|-|-|TRBJ2-3
TGTGCCAGCCAGAGAGGGCCGAGCACAGATACGCAGTATTTT
CASQRGPSTDTQYF
>TRBV5-6|-|-|TRBJ2-7
TGTGCCAGCAGCCTCGGTGGGGCCAGATCCTACGAGCAGTACTTC
CASSLGGARSYEQYF
>TRBV10-3|-|TRBD2|TRBJ2-5
TGTGCCATCAGGGCTAGCGGGAGGGCCCAAGAGACCCAGTACTTC
CAIRASGRAQETQYF
>TRBV5-1|-|TRBD2|TRBJ2-5
TGCGCCAGCAGCGATCTAGCGGGAGTCCCCACGTGGGAGACCCAGTACTTC
CASSDLAGVPTWETQYF
>TRBV11-3|-|-|TRBJ2-1
TGTGCCAGCAGCTTATACGACAGCTCCTACAATGAGCAGTTCTTC
CASSLYDSSYNEQFF
>TRBV7-8|-|-|TRBJ1-2
TGTGCCAGCAGACCTTTAGGGGCTAGGTCTTATGGCTACACCTTC
CASRPLGARSYGYTF